This T cell receptor (beta chain) stems from a study of blood T cell repertoires in COVID-19. Overall study context: Acute-phase and convalescent COVID-19 samples originated in the United States, Italy and Spain. Sample material is recorded as cDNA or gDNA derived from T cells, B-cell-depleted T cells, or PBMCs.

Trimming shortened V by 5 bases and J by 7 bases, and 14 bases separated the two germline ends. From germline, CDR1 is LNHDA and CDR2 SQIVND (reference sequence). The CDR3 is 13 residues long. As processed by the authors: Using reference gene primer amplification, nucleated cell counts were estimated. Here immunoSEQ multiplex PCR was the method, and the copy in TCRdb shows in-frame clones only, minus some. The DNA gave D and trimming, while V, J and clone size come from that table. The sample shows 200,000 to 250,000 clones, 65% to 90% of them seen only once. Sequenced input: peripheral blood. This sequence joins TRBV19 and TRBJ1-1; maybe TRBD1 (6 bases). The TCR comes from a woman aged 70-85 years with acute or convalescent COVID-19. DNA for the CDR3: TGTGCCAGTAGTCTACAGGGTGGAGATGAAGCTTTCTTT. Amino acid sequence: CASSLQGGDEAFF.